This T cell receptor (beta chain) was sequenced in a study of response to subunit inactivated influenza vaccine. Overall study results and limits: The authors offered the suggestion that each seasonal influenza vaccination recruits few new T cells.

This clonotype has just a few counts. The target antigen is unknown. The germline gives CDR1 SGHTA, CDR2 FQGNSA. V dropped 2 bases and J dropped 7; count of bases not matched to a gene: 5. The CDR3 has 16 residues. TCRdb re-derived calls from the RT-PCR reads in MiXCR, one entry per CDR3 protein. The sample lists around 710,000 distinct CDR3 sequences, approximately 15% occurring once. This material consisted of PBMCs from blood, taken around 14 days before vaccination. The TCR originated in a man in his fifties who received an inactivated influenza vaccine. V usage is TRBV7-2 and J usage is TRBJ2-1, with 13 bases matching TRBD2. This CDR3 reads CASSLLGLAGRNEQFF. The CDR3, as DNA: TGTGCCAGCAGCTTATTGGGACTAGCGGGGAGGAATGAGCAGTTCTTC.